This T cell receptor beta chain was identified during a study of blood T cell repertoires in COVID-19. Trimming removed 0 bases at V and 0 bases at J, with 17 bases between. The germline gives CDR1 LNHDA, CDR2 SQIVND (reference sequence). This CDR3 contains 19 residues. Measured with immunoSEQ multiplex PCR; TCRdb has only the in-frame clones, and not every one. The table includes roughly 250,000 clones, approximately 90% detected once. The chain couples TRBV19 to TRBJ2-2, with D possibly matching TRBD1 (6 bases). The sequencing input was peripheral blood. The origin of this receptor is a woman between 35 and 50 years old who had recovered from COVID-19. CDR3 region: CASSIDPPQGYPNTGELFF. The DNA of the CDR3 is TGTGCCAGTAGTATAGATCCCCCACAGGGATACCCGAACACCGGGGAGCTGTTTTTT.